Described below is a single TCR beta chain sequence and its context. Its antigen is unknown. This CDR3 contains 14 residues. Trimming cost V 3 bases and J 6 bases, with 15 bases left between them. Germline values: CDR1 SGDLS, CDR2 YYNGEE. The source of the sample is a study of OX40 agonist ivuxolimab in advanced cancers. Study-wide background: Ivuxolimab, an agonist antibody against OX40 (CD134), was given to patients. Patients assigned to dose escalation were diagnosed with hepatocellular carcinoma, melanoma, renal cell or head and neck cancer.

Only in-frame clones appear in the TCRdb table, and some are missing; sequencing was by immunoSEQ multiplex PCR. The sample holds more than 95,000 clones, around 92% seen once. Study outcomes and limitations: Those patients achieving a partial response at 0.1-3.0 mg/kg showed among the lowest clonal expansion.

The source of this sequence is an adult with an advanced solid tumor such as melanoma, head and neck, liver or kidney cancer. This chain uses TRBV9 with TRBJ1-2; D call uncertain. This specimen consisted of CD4+ or CD8+ T cells sorted from blood, obtained in a trial of the OX40 agonist ivuxolimab. The CDR3 reads CASSARTGMDGYTF. The CDR3 DNA follows: TGTGCCAGCAGCGCCAGGACGGGAATGGATGGCTACACCTTC.